The next 22 T cell receptor beta chains were all read from a single sample in a study of blood T cell repertoires in COVID-19. Some clones are missing from TCRdb's copy, which holds only in-frame ones; the method was immunoSEQ multiplex PCR. The table includes around 92,000 clones, approximately 79% detected once. Sequencing was carried out using peripheral blood. The source of these receptors is an older man with COVID-19, enrolled during active disease.

The chain couples TRBV10-3 to TRBJ1-2; 9 nucleotides line up with TRBD1. Unmatched junction bases numbered 10, after V lost 6 bases and J lost 8 bases. The CDR3 contains 14 residues. CDR1 ENHRY and CDR2 SYGVKD come from the germline V gene. CDR3 loop: CAIRPGQGIFGYTF. CDR3 DNA sequence: TGTGCCATCAGGCCGGGACAGGGTATATTCGGCTACACCTTC.

This chain joins TRBV19 and TRBJ2-3; TRBD2 aligns across 9 bases. Germline V CDR1 and CDR2: LNHDA, SQIVND (reference sequence). With V trimmed by 4 bases and J by 6 bases, 8 bases remained unmatched. The CDR3 sequence is 15 residues long. The CDR3, as DNA: TGTGCCAGTAGTACCTACCTAGCGGGGCGCGATACGCAGTATTTT. Protein product: CASSTYLAGRDTQYF.

The CDR3 DNA reads as TGCAGCGTTGTCTTTGATGGCGGGAGTTTTGCCGGGGAGCTGTTTTTT. It is translated as CSVVFDGGSFAGELFF. This chain links TRBV29-1 with TRBJ2-2; 7 bases map to TRBD2. Germline assignment: CDR1 SQVTM and CDR2 ANQGSEA. CDR3 length: 16 residues. The V gene end was trimmed by 4 bases and the J gene end by 6 bases; junction bases not matched to a gene: 14.

The gene calls are TRBV11-3 and TRBJ2-1; D ambiguous. This CDR3 has 17 residues. V dropped 5 bases and J dropped 5 bases, with 22 bases sitting between them. Germline CDR1 reads SGHNT; CDR2 reads YENEEA. The CDR3 region has the DNA TGTGCCAGCAGCCGTAGAACCGGCGGCATGGTCGACAATGAGCAGTTCTTC. Translating gives CASSRRTGGMVDNEQFF.

This clone was found many times. The genes are TRBV6-5 and TRBJ2-7, with TRBD2 as a possible D gene (5 bases). CDR1 MNHEY and CDR2 SVGAGI come from the germline V gene. This CDR3 region has 12 residues. Trimming left V 9 bases short and J 1 base short, with 10 bases between. The DNA for the CDR3 is TGTGCCAGTGGCGGGCAGTCCTACGAGCAGTACTTC. Protein: CASGGQSYEQYF.

The genes are TRBV7-2 and TRBJ2-7; D not certain. V lost 2 bases and J 6 bases, leaving 11 bases between the germline ends. CDR3 length: 13 residues. Germline V lookup: CDR1 SGHTA, CDR2 FQGNSA. The CDR3 sequence: CASSLYDRSEQYF. The CDR3 coding sequence is TGTGCCAGCAGCTTATACGATAGGAGCGAGCAGTACTTC.

The V gene is TRBV4-1, the J gene TRBJ2-3; tentatively, D is TRBD2 (5 bases). The CDR3 extends over 15 amino acids. V lost 2 bases and J 2 bases, leaving 11 bases between the germline ends. CDR1 MGHRA and CDR2 YSYEKL come from the germline V gene. CDR3 loop: CASSQLPRVTDTQYF. The CDR3 nucleotides are TGCGCCAGCAGCCAATTACCGCGGGTCACAGATACGCAGTATTTT.

The gene calls are TRBV5-5 and TRBJ1-4; tentatively, D is TRBD1 (6 bases). The V end was cut by 0 bases, the J end by 8 bases, with 20 bases between. This CDR3 region has 17 residues. The V gene's germline CDR1 is SGHKS and CDR2 YYEKEE (reference sequence). The CDR3: CASSLAKTSGVEEKLFF. The CDR3 coding sequence is TGTGCCAGCAGCTTGGCAAAAACATCAGGGGTGGAGGAAAAACTGTTTTTT.

CDR3 amino acids: CASSLAASALAGVRNEQFF. The CDR3 DNA reads TGTGCCAGCAGCTTAGCGGCCTCCGCACTAGCGGGAGTGAGGAATGAGCAGTTCTTC. The rearrangement uses TRBV11-2 and TRBJ2-1, with TRBD2 matching over 11 bases. The CDR3 is 19 residues long. Germline V CDR1 and CDR2: SGHAT, FQNNGV. The ends lost 1 base at V and 7 bases at J; junction bases unmatched: 15.

Notes on this clone: The sample holds other DNA sequences that translate to the same CDR3. The genes are TRBV5-1 and TRBJ2-3, with 13 bases matching TRBD2. The CDR3 is 17 amino acids. Losses at the gene ends were 0 bases for V and 2 bases for J; bases not matched to a gene: 3. Germline CDR1 reads SGHRS; CDR2 reads YFSETQ. This CDR3 reads CASSLGTSGSPTDTQYF. The CDR3 DNA reads TGCGCCAGCAGCTTGGGGACTAGCGGGAGTCCCACAGATACGCAGTATTTT.

The genes are TRBV5-4 and TRBJ1-2, with D possibly matching TRBD1 (6 bases). The V gene lost 0 bases and the J gene lost 8 bases, with 20 bases spanning the gap. This CDR3 comprises 16 residues. From germline, CDR1 is SGHNT and CDR2 YYREEE (reference sequence). CDR3 nucleotide sequence: TGTGCCAGCAGCTTGGGTAGGGGGAATTCTGAAAGAGGCTACACCTTC. This encodes CASSLGRGNSERGYTF.

CDR3 nucleotides: TGTGCCAGCAGTTTAGCAGGGATTATCAATCAGCCCCAGCATTTT. It encodes CASSLAGIINQPQHF. The V call is TRBV28, the J call TRBJ1-5, with D possibly being TRBD1 (5 bases). CDR1 and CDR2 from the germline V gene are MDHEN and SYDVKM. The CDR3 consists of 15 residues. V was shortened by 2 bases and J by 3 bases, with 11 bases between the two germline ends.

The chain combines TRBV6-5 with TRBJ2-4, with 9 bases lining up with TRBD1. Germline V gene sequence: CDR1 MNHEY, CDR2 SVGAGI. The CDR3 extends over 16 amino acids. J was trimmed by 3 bases and V by 4 bases; bases with no gene match: 7. The CDR3 DNA sequence: TGTGCCAGCAGTTCCAGGACAGGGGCGGACAAAAACATTCAGTACTTC. Translation gives CASSSRTGADKNIQYF.

The V call is TRBV27, the J call TRBJ2-7; D perhaps matches TRBD1 (6 bases). CDR3 length: 14 amino acids. V lost 1 base, J lost 4 bases, and 11 bases lay in between. Germline CDR1 is MNHEY and CDR2 is SMNVEV (reference sequence). For the CDR3, the DNA is TGTGCCAGCAGTTTATTACAGGGCGGGTACGAGCAGTACTTC. It yields the protein CASSLLQGGYEQYF.

V gene TRBV19 combines with J gene TRBJ2-1, with 9 positions matching TRBD2. Germline V CDR1 and CDR2: LNHDA, SQIVND (reference sequence). This CDR3 spans 15 amino acids. With V trimmed by 5 bases and J by 5 bases, 7 bases remained unmatched. This chain's CDR3 is CASSSGTSNHNEQFF. The CDR3 DNA follows: TGTGCCAGTAGTTCCGGGACTAGCAACCACAATGAGCAGTTCTTC.

This chain joins TRBV3-1 (or the pseudogene TRBV3-2) and TRBJ1-1, with D possibly matching TRBD1 (6 bases). V lost 1 base and J lost 6, with 12 bases in between. Germline V CDR1 and CDR2: LGHDT, YNNKEL (reference sequence). CDR3 length equals 14 residues. CDR3 protein: CASSQGVQGSEAFF. The CDR3 DNA reads as TGTGCCAGCAGCCAAGGGGTACAGGGCTCTGAAGCTTTCTTT.

This sequence joins TRBV6-2 or TRBV6-3 and TRBJ2-7; the D is unclear. The CDR3 is made up of 12 amino acids. V lost 4 bases, J lost 5 bases, and 9 bases lay in between. In germline, CDR1 is MNHEY, CDR2 SVGEGT. The CDR3 loop is CASSFTVNEQYF. The CDR3 DNA sequence: TGTGCCAGCAGTTTCACGGTAAACGAGCAGTACTTC.

The chain has TRBV7-9 and TRBJ1-1; D is uncertain. Trimming took 1 base from V and 0 from J, leaving 9 bases between them. Germline CDR1 is SEHNR and CDR2 is FQNEAQ (reference sequence). This CDR3 is built from 15 residues. The CDR3 nucleotides read TGTGCCAGCAGCTTAGGGGGAGGACTGAACACTGAAGCTTTCTTT. The encoded protein is CASSLGGGLNTEAFF.

The chain couples TRBV5-1 to TRBJ2-7; the D is unclear. The CDR3 is 15 residues long. The V gene lost 0 bases and the J gene lost 7 bases, with 17 bases spanning the gap. The germline V gene encodes CDR1 SGHRS and CDR2 YFSETQ. CDR3 nucleotides: TGCGCCAGCAGCTTGGATGCGCCTCACCCCTGGGAGCAGTACTTC. Its protein product is CASSLDAPHPWEQYF.

The rearrangement joins TRBV28 to TRBJ2-3; maybe TRBD1 (6 bases). Looked up from germline, CDR1 is MDHEN and CDR2 is SYDVKM. The CDR3 has 18 residues. Trimming took 7 bases from V and 5 from J, leaving 28 bases between them. The DNA of the CDR3 is TGTGCCAGCATCCCGACCCCCCAGGGGCTTGGGGTGATAGATACGCAGTATTTT. Its translation is CASIPTPQGLGVIDTQYF. The variable domain in full, completed from reference TRBV28 and TRBJ2-3, reads DVKVTQSSRYLVKRTGEKVFLECVQDMDHENMFWYRQDPGLGLRLIYFSYDVKMKEKGDIPEGYSVSREKKERFSLILESASTNQTSMYLCASIPTPQGLGVIDTQYFGPGTRLTVL.

The chain has TRBV6-5 and TRBJ2-7; no firm D call. Germline V gives CDR1 MNHEY, CDR2 SVGAGI. This CDR3 has 13 amino acids. Trimming shortened V by 5 bases and J by 2 bases, and 10 bases separated the two germline ends. CDR3 region: CASSPGSTYEQYF. The CDR3 DNA reads as TGTGCCAGCAGTCCTGGTTCTACCTACGAGCAGTACTTC.

The chain joins TRBV6-5 to TRBJ1-1; 7 bases are a match to TRBD1. The CDR3 has 15 amino acids. With 6 bases clipped from V and 1 base from J, the junction kept 8 bases outside the gene matches. Germline V gene data show CDR1 as MNHEY and CDR2 as SVGAGI. DNA of the CDR3: TGTGCCAGCAGACTACAGGGGACGGGGAACACTGAAGCTTTCTTT. Protein: CASRLQGTGNTEAFF.